This T cell receptor (beta chain) was sequenced in a study of T-cell memory formation after mild COVID-19. Overall study findings and caveats: The authors left the SARS-CoV-2 specificity of second-wave clones peaking on day 37 unconfirmed. Some SARS-CoV-2-responding clones were already detected in memory before infection. Contracting clones, day 15 to 85, had balanced CD4/CD8, and later expanders favored CD4+.

This clonotype was detected ten times or more. Its specificity is unknown. The trim removed 0 bases at V and 6 bases at J, leaving 5 bases unmatched. CDR3 size: 15 residues. Germline V CDR1 and CDR2: SGHDT, YYEEEE. Employing constant-segment primers, 5'RACE generated TCR alpha and TCR beta cDNA libraries bearing sample barcodes and UMIs. TCRdb reanalysed the 5' RACE reads using MiXCR and keeps one entry per CDR3 protein. This repertoire shows about 55,000 distinct CDR3 sequences, 9.5% found once; its top ten account for more than 1%. The rearrangement uses TRBV5-6 and TRBJ2-3; 9 bases align to TRBD1. The sequence was collected from a man between 18 and 35 years old who had mild COVID-19 (a few samples of this study predate the infection). Cell type and time point are not known. The sample consisted of PBMCs or a T cell subset sorted from them (not recorded which). CDR3 sequence: CASSLGGQGLDTQYF. CDR3 sequence (DNA): TGTGCCAGCAGCTTGGGGGGACAGGGCTTGGATACGCAGTATTTT.